The 11 T cell receptor beta chains below were found in one sample sequenced in a study of metastatic and nonmetastatic thyroid tumors. The entire patient cohort was treatment-naive prior to thyroid surgery. TCRdb reanalyzed the PCR reads with MiXCR. The table records around 30,000 clones, about 25% of them present only once. Sequencing used blood. The receptor set was obtained from a female donor with papillary thyroid cancer or a benign thyroid nodule (not recorded which). Some clones in this sample may be carry-over from other donors' samples.

The gene calls are TRBV9 and TRBJ2-7, with 7 positions matching TRBD2. V gave up 4 bases and J gave up 3 bases; unmatched junction bases: 7. Germline loops: CDR1 SGDLS, CDR2 YYNGEE. The CDR3 is 14 amino acids. The CDR3, as DNA: TGTGCCAGCAGCTCTCGGACTAGTGACTACGAGCAGTACTTC. Protein product: CASSSRTSDYEQYF.

At least ten counts were recorded for this clone. V and J are TRBV9 and TRBJ2-7; TRBD2 matches at 7 bases. V lost 4 bases to trimming and J lost 9 bases; unmatched junction nucleotides: 4. This CDR3 is built from 11 residues. CDR1 and CDR2 from the germline V gene are SGDLS and YYNGEE. The DNA of the CDR3 is TGTGCCAGCAGCCCCGGGGGGACGCAGTACTTC. It translates to CASSPGGTQYF.

As regards this clone: One end of the junction fails to match germline, which may point to a read error. The chain's CDR3 is CSAPKGAGGYTF. In nucleotides, the CDR3 is TGCAGTGCGCCCAAAGGGGCGGGCGGCTACACATTC. The genes are TRBV20-1 and TRBJ1-2; a possible D gene is TRBD1 (5 bases). From germline, CDR1 is DFQATT and CDR2 SNEGSKA (reference sequence). The CDR3 covers 12 residues.

In this sample, this clone turned up many times. This chain connects TRBV20-1 to TRBJ2-5; D gene uncertain. The CDR3 extends over 13 amino acids. V shed 3 bases and J shed 5 bases, with 13 bases lying between them. Germline-derived CDR1 and CDR2 are DFQATT and SNEGSKA (reference sequence). In DNA form, the CDR3 reads TGCAGTGCTAGCAGGCTGCAGTGGGAGACCCAGTACTTC. Protein sequence: CSASRLQWETQYF.

This clone is medium-sized (0.01 to 0.1%) in the sample. The chain is built from TRBV24-1 and TRBJ2-1; 15 bases are shared with TRBD2. V shed 5 bases, J shed 8 bases, and the junction held 6 bases outside the gene matches. Germline V gene sequence: CDR1 KGHDR, CDR2 SFDVKD. The CDR3 sequence is 16 residues long. CDR3 sequence: CATSAPGLAGGYEQFF. The CDR3 DNA sequence: TGTGCCACCAGTGCCCCGGGACTAGCGGGAGGATATGAGCAGTTCTTC.

This clone showed up many times. The V and J genes are TRBV7-8 and TRBJ1-2, with D unresolved. The CDR3 runs 16 residues. In germline, CDR1 is SGHVS, CDR2 FQNEAQ. V was trimmed by 5 bases and J by 1 base, leaving 17 bases between them. CDR3 sequence: CASSPRRRQDNYGYTF. As DNA, the CDR3 is TGTGCCAGCAGCCCGCGGCGTAGGCAGGATAACTATGGCTACACCTTC.

Regarding this clone: The junction and the germline gene differ at one end; a read error may be behind it. This rearrangement joins TRBV6-1 to TRBJ1-6; a weak D match, TRBD1 (6 bases). The CDR3 length is 16 residues. Germline V gives CDR1 MNHNS, CDR2 SASEGT. The CDR3 nucleotides are TGTGCCAGCAGCCCAACAGGGAGCTCCTATATTTCACCCCTCCACTTT. This sequence encodes CASSPTGSSYISPLHF.

There are many counts of this clone. The chain links TRBV7-8 to TRBJ1-4; TRBD1 might be the D (5 bases). CDR3 size: 15 residues. Germline CDR1 is SGHVS and CDR2 is FQNEAQ. V was trimmed by 5 bases and J by 6 bases, leaving 16 bases between them. CDR3 amino acids: CASSPVGGSYEKLFF. The CDR3, as DNA: TGTGCCAGCAGCCCTGTTGGGGGAAGTTATGAAAAACTGTTTTTT.

V usage is TRBV20-1 and J usage is TRBJ2-7; 9 bases line up with TRBD1. The CDR3 totals 15 residues. The V and J ends lost 2 bases and 7 bases, in that order; junction bases with no gene match: 12. Germline V CDR1 and CDR2: DFQATT, SNEGSKA (reference sequence). DNA for the CDR3: TGCAGTGCTAGATCTAGACAGGGGGAGTTTGGGGAGCAGTACTTC. It yields the protein CSARSRQGEFGEQYF.

This clone was detected many times. V usage is TRBV19 and J usage is TRBJ1-1, with 8 bases matching TRBD1. CDR1 is LNHDA and CDR2 is SQIVND in the germline V gene (reference sequence). This CDR3 comprises 13 residues. With V trimmed by 3 bases and J by 10 bases, 7 bases remained unmatched. The CDR3 reads CASSIGQGALAFF. CDR3 sequence (DNA): TGTGCCAGTAGTATTGGGCAGGGGGCTTTAGCTTTCTTT.

This clone counts as medium-sized (0.01 to 0.1%). Other DNA variants within this sample encode the same CDR3. The chain has TRBV30 and TRBJ1-6; D is ambiguous. CDR1 and CDR2 from the germline V gene are GTSNPN and SVGIG (reference sequence). Trimming pared 2 bases from V and 9 bases from J, leaving 8 bases between. The CDR3 spans 12 residues. The CDR3 loop is CAWSPGSSPLHF. The CDR3 DNA reads TGTGCCTGGAGTCCGGGAAGTTCACCCCTCCACTTT. The entire variable domain, with the rest obtained from reference TRBV30 and TRBJ1-6, is as follows: SQTIHQWPATLVQPVGSPLSLECTVEGTSNPNLYWYRQAAGRGLQLLFYSVGIGQISSEVPQNLSASRPQDRQFILSSKKLLLSDSGFYLCAWSPGSSPLHFGNGTRLTVT.